Sequencing of this T cell receptor beta chain was carried out in a study of blood T cell repertoires in COVID-19. Here immunoSEQ multiplex PCR was the method, and the copy in TCRdb shows in-frame clones only, minus some. The sample includes over 200,000 clones, 90% to 95% of them seen just once. This clone occurred once. The sequence came from a human donor in a cohort exposed to, infected with or recovered from COVID-19 (not recorded which). The donor label of this sample is uncertain. The sequenced sample consisted of PBMCs or T cells enriched from blood (not recorded which).

The CDR3 coding sequence is TGTGCCTCAAACCCCACCGGCTACAATGAGCAGTTCTTC. Its protein is CASNPTGYNEQFF. The V and J genes are TRBV30 and TRBJ2-1; no firm D call. Germline loops: CDR1 GTSNPN, CDR2 SVGIG (reference sequence). This CDR3 has 13 amino acids. Trimming shortened V by 7 bases and J by 3 bases, and 13 bases separated the two germline ends.